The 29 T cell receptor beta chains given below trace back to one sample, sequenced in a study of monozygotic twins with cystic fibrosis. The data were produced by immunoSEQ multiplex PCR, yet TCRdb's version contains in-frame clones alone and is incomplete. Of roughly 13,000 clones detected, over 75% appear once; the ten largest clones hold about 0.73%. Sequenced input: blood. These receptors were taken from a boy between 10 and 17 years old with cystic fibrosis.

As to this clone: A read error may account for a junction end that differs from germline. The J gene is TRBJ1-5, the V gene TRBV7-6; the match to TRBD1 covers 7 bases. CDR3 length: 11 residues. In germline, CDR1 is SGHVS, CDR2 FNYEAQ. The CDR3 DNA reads TGTGCCAGCAGTCAGACAGGGCCCCTGCATTTT. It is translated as CASSQTGPLHF. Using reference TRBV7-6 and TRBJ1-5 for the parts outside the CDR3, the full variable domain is GAGVSQSPRYKVTKRGQDVALRCDPISGHVSLYWYRQALGQGPEFLTYFNYEAQQDKSGLPNDRFSAERPEGSISTLTIQRTEQRDSAMYRCASSQTGPLHFGDGTRLSIL.

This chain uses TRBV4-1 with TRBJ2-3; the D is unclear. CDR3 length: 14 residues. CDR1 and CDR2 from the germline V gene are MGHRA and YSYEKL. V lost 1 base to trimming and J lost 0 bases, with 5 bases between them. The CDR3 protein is CASSQVTSTDTQYF. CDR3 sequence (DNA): TGCGCCAGCAGCCAAGTGACGAGCACAGATACGCAGTATTTT.

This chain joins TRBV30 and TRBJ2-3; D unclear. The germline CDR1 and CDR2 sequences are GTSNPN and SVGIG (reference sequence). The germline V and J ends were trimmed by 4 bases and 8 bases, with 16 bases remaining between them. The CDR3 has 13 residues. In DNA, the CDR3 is TGTGCCTGGAAGAACGCCGGTTCAGGTACGCAGTATTTT. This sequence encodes CAWKNAGSGTQYF.

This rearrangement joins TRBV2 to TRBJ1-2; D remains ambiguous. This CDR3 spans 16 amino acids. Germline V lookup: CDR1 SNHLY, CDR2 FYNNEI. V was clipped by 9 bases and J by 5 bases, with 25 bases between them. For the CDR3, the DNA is TGTGCCAGGCGGCAGCGGCTCAGGAGAGGGATTTATGGCTACACCTTC. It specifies CARRQRLRRGIYGYTF.

In nucleotides, the CDR3 is TGTGCCAGCAGCGTATCCAGGGGAGGGTCCTACAATGAGCAGTTCTTC. This sequence encodes CASSVSRGGSYNEQFF. The gene calls are TRBV9 and TRBJ2-1; weak D call: TRBD2 (7 bases). The CDR3 totals 16 residues. Trimming removed 1 base from V and 1 base from J, with 12 bases in between. The V gene's germline CDR1 is SGDLS and CDR2 YYNGEE.

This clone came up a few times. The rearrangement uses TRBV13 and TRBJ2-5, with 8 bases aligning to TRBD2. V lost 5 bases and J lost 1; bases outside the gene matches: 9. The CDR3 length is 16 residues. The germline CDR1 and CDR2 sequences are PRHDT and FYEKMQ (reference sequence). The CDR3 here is CASSPPSAGGQETQYF. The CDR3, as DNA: TGTGCCAGCAGCCCTCCTTCGGCGGGAGGCCAAGAGACCCAGTACTTC.

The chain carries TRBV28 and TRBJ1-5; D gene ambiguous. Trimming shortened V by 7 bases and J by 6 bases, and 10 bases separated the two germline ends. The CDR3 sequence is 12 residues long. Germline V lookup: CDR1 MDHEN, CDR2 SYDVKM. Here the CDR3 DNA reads TGTGCCAGCACCTCCTCGTTTCAGCCCCAGCATTTT. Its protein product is CASTSSFQPQHF.

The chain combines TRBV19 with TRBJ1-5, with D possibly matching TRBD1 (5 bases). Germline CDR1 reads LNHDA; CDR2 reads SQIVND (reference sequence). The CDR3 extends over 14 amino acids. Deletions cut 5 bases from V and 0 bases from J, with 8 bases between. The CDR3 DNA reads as TGTGCCAGTAGTCTTAGGGGTAGCAATCAGCCCCAGCATTTT. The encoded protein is CASSLRGSNQPQHF.

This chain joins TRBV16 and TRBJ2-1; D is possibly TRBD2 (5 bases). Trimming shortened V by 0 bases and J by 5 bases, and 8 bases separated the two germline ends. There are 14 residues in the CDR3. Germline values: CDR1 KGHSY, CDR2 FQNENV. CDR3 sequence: CASSQSAGHNEQFF. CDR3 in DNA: TGTGCCAGCAGCCAATCCGCGGGTCACAATGAGCAGTTCTTC. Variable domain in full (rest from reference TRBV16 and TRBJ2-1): GEEVAQTPKHLVRGEGQKAKLYCAPIKGHSYVFWYQQVLKNEFKFLISFQNENVFDETGMPKERFSAKCLPNSPCSLEIQATKLEDSAVYFCASSQSAGHNEQFFGPGTRLTVL.

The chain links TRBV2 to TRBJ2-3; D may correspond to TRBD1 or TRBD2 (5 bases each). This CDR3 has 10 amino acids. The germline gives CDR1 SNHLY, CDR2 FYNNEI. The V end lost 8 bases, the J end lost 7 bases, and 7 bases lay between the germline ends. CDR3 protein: CASGGNTQYF. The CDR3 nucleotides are TGTGCCAGCGGGGGAAATACGCAGTATTTT.

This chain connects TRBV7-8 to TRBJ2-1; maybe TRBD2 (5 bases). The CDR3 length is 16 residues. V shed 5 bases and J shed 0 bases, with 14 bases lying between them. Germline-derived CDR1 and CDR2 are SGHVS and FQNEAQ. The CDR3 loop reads CASSTSGYGSYNEQFF. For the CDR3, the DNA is TGTGCCAGCAGCACCAGCGGATACGGCTCCTACAATGAGCAGTTCTTC.

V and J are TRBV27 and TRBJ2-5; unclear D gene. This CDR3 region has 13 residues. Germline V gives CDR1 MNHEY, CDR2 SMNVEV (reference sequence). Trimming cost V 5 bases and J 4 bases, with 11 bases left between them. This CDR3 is CASSSLRAETQYF. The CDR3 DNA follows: TGTGCCAGCAGTAGCCTCCGGGCAGAGACCCAGTACTTC.

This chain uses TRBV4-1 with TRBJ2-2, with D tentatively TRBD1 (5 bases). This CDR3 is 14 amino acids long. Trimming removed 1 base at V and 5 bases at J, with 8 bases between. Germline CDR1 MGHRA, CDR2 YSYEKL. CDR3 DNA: TGCGCCAGCAGCCAAGGCAGGGCGACCGGGGAGCTGTTTTTT. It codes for CASSQGRATGELFF.

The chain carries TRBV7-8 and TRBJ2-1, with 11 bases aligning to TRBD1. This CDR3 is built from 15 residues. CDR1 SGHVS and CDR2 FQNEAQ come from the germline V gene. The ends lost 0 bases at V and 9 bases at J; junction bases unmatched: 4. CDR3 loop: CASSLAAGQGVEQFF. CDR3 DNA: TGTGCCAGCAGCTTAGCGGCGGGACAGGGGGTTGAGCAGTTCTTC. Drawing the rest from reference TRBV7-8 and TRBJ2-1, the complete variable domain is GAGVSQSPRYKVAKRGQDVALRCDPISGHVSLFWYQQALGQGPEFLTYFQNEAQLDKSGLPSDRFFAERPEGSVSTLKIQRTQQEDSAVYLCASSLAAGQGVEQFFGPGTRLTVL.

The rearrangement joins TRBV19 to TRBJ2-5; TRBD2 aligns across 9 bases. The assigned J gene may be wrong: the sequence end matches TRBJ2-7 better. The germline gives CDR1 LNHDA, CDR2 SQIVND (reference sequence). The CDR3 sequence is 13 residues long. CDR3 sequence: CATRGRAIYEQYF. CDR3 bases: TGTGCCACCCGCGGGAGGGCCATCTACGAGCAGTACTTC.

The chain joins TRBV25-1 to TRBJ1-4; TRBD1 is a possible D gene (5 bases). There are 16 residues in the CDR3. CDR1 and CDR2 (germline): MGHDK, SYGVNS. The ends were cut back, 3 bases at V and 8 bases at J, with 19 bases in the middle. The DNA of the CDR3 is TGTGCCAGCAGTGACGGGCTAAAGACAGTCTCCGAAAAACTGTTTTTT. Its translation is CASSDGLKTVSEKLFF.

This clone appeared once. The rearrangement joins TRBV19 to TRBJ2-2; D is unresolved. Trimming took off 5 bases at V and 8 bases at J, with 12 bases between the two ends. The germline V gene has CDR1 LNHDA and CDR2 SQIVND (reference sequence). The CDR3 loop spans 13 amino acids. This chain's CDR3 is CASSSLPPGELFF. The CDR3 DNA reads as TGTGCCAGTAGTTCGTTACCACCGGGGGAGCTGTTTTTT. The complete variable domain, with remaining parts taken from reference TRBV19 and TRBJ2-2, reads DGGITQSPKYLFRKEGQNVTLSCEQNLNHDAMYWYRQDPGQGLRLIYYSQIVNDFQKGDIAEGYSVSREKKESFPLTVTSAQKNPTAFYLCASSSLPPGELFFGEGSRLTVL.

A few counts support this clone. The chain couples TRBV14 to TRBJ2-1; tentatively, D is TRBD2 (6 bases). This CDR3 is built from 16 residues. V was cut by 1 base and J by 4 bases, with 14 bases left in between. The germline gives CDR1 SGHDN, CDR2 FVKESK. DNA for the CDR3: TGTGCCAGCAGCCAAGCAAGACTAGTACGGTACAATGAGCAGTTCTTC. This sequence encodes CASSQARLVRYNEQFF.

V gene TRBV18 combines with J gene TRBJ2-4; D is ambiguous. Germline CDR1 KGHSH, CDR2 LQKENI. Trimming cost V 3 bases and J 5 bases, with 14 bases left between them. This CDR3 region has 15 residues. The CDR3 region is CASSPLPATENIQYF. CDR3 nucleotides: TGTGCCAGCTCACCGCTCCCAGCTACGGAAAACATTCAGTACTTC.

The CDR3 bases are TGTGCCAGCAAAAGGAGGATGAACACTGAAGCTTTCTTT. It translates to CASKRRMNTEAFF. This chain connects TRBV27 to TRBJ1-1; D gene unclear. The length of the CDR3 is 13 residues. Per the germline V gene, CDR1 is MNHEY and CDR2 is SMNVEV (reference sequence). V lost 7 bases, J lost 0 bases, and 9 bases lay in between.

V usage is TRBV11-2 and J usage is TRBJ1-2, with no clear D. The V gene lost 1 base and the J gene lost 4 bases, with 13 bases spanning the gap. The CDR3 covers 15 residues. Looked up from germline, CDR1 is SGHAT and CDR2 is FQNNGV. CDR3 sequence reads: CASSLGVAALYGYTF. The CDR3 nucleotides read TGTGCCAGCAGCTTAGGGGTGGCGGCTCTCTATGGCTACACCTTC.

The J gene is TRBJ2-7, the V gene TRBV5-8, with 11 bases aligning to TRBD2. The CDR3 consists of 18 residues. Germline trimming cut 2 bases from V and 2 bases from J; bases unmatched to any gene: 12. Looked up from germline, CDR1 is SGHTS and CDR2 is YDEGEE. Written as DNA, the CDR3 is TGTGCCAGCAGCTTAGGACTTAGCGGGAGGGCCGGTACCTACGAGCAGTACTTC. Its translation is CASSLGLSGRAGTYEQYF.

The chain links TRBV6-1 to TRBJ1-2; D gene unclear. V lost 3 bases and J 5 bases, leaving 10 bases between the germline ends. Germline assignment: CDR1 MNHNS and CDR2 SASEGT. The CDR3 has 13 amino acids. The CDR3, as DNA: TGTGCCAGCAGTGATGTCACAGCGTATGGCTACACCTTC. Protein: CASSDVTAYGYTF.

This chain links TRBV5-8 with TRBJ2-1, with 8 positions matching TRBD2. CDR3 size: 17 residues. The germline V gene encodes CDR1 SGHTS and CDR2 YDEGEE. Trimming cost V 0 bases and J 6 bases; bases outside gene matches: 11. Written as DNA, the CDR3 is TGTGCCAGCAGCTTGGACGGTACAGCGGGAGCGATCAATGAGCAGTTCTTC. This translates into CASSLDGTAGAINEQFF.

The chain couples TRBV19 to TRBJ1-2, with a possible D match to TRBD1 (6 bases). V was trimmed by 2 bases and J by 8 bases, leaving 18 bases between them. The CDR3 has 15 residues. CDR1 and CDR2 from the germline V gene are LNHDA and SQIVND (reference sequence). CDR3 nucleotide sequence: TGTGCCAGTAGTATATTTGAACGGCAACAGGGAGGCTACACCTTC. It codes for CASSIFERQQGGYTF.

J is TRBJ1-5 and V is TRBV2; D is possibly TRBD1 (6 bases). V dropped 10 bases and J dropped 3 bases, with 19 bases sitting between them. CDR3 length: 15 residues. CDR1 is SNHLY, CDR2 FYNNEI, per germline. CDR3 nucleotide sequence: TGTGCCACCAAACAAGAAACAGGGTACAATCAGCCCCAGCATTTT. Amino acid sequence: CATKQETGYNQPQHF.

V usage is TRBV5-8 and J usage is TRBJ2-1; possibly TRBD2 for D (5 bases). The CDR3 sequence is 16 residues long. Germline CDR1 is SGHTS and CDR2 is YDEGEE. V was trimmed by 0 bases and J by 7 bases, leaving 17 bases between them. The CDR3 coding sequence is TGTGCCAGCAGCTTGGATTGGGGAGAGAGTACGAATGAGCAGTTCTTC. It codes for CASSLDWGESTNEQFF.

In DNA, the CDR3 is TGTGCCAGCAGCCCGAAACAGGGGGTGGCTAGAACTAATGAAAAACTGTTTTTT. Translating it yields CASSPKQGVARTNEKLFF. The chain has TRBV7-8 and TRBJ1-4; TRBD1 matches at 8 bases. Trimming at V came to 5 bases and at J to 1 base, leaving 12 bases not matched to a gene. Germline CDR1 reads SGHVS; CDR2 reads FQNEAQ. The CDR3 has 18 residues.

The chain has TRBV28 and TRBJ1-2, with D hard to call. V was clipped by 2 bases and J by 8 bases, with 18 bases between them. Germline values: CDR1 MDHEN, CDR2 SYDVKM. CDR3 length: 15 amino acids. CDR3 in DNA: TGTGCCAGCAGTTTAGGGCCTGACGGGTTGGGCGGCTACACCTTC. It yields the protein CASSLGPDGLGGYTF.